The 7 T cell receptor beta chains in this list originate from one sample, sequenced in a study of T cells in Graves' hyperthyroidism and ophthalmopathy. Amplified TCR beta CDR3 regions derived from RNA transcripts. A set of HTBI primers served as the primers for a first-round RT-PCR of the TCR CDR3. Using its own MiXCR run on the multiplex PCR reads, TCRdb lists one record per CDR3 protein. The table has 490,000 or so distinct CDR3 sequences, approximately 23% seen once. Sequenced material: blood. The source of these receptors is a woman aged 70-85 years with Graves' ophthalmopathy.

The genes are TRBV11-2 and TRBJ2-7; 7 bases align to TRBD2. Germline trimming cut 7 bases from V and 1 base from J; bases unmatched to any gene: 10. CDR3 size: 15 residues. Germline V lookup: CDR1 SGHAT, CDR2 FQNNGV. The chain's CDR3 is CASKTWDYGSYEQYF. The CDR3 DNA is TGTGCCAGCAAAACCTGGGACTACGGTTCCTACGAGCAGTACTTC.

This clonotype was found a few times. The chain recombines TRBV7-9 with TRBJ1-3; D unclear. CDR1 and CDR2 (germline): SEHNR, FQNEAQ (reference sequence). The ends were cut back, 3 bases at V and 0 bases at J, with 12 bases in the middle. The CDR3 length is 16 residues. CDR3 nucleotide sequence: TGTGCCAGCAGCTTGGAGGTATGGACCTCTGGAAACACCATATATTTT. This sequence encodes CASSLEVWTSGNTIYF. Full variable domain (missing parts from reference TRBV7-9 and TRBJ1-3): DTGVSQNPRHKITKRGQNVTFRCDPISEHNRLYWYRQTLGQGPEFLTYFQNEAQLEKSRLLSDRFSAERPKGSFSTLEIQRTEQGDSAMYLCASSLEVWTSGNTIYFGEGSWLTVV.

A few counts support this clonotype. The J gene is TRBJ2-1, the V gene TRBV4-1; D unresolved. The V end was cut by 3 bases, the J end by 5 bases, with 11 bases between. From germline, CDR1 is MGHRA and CDR2 YSYEKL. The CDR3 runs 14 residues. CDR3 loop: CASSHLYNHNEQFF. In DNA, the CDR3 is TGCGCCAGCAGCCATCTCTATAACCACAATGAGCAGTTCTTC.

The chain employs TRBV18 and TRBJ1-3, with D possibly being TRBD1 (5 bases). Germline CDR1 KGHSH, CDR2 LQKENI. The CDR3 totals 16 residues. Trimming removed 2 bases from V and 2 bases from J, with 13 bases in between. The DNA for the CDR3 is TGTGCCAGCTCACCATTTGGGACCGCCGCTGGAAACACCATATATTTT. Amino acids: CASSPFGTAAGNTIYF.

V usage is TRBV6-5 and J usage is TRBJ2-5; 8 bases agree with TRBD1. The length of the CDR3 is 14 residues. CDR1 and CDR2 from the germline V gene are MNHEY and SVGAGI. Germline trimming cut 4 bases from V and 4 bases from J; bases unmatched to any gene: 5. The CDR3 bases are TGTGCCAGCAGTTCCCAGACAGGGGCAGAGACCCAGTACTTC. This gives the protein CASSSQTGAETQYF.

This clonotype appeared many times. This rearrangement joins TRBV29-1 to TRBJ2-7; 9 bases match TRBD1. Germline V CDR1 and CDR2: SQVTM, ANQGSEA. CDR3 length: 13 residues. V was pared by 7 bases and J by 5 bases, with 9 bases of the junction left unmatched. CDR3 nucleotides: TGCAGCGGTAAGGGACAGGGCTTCCACGAGCAGTACTTC. Translation: CSGKGQGFHEQYF.

In its sample, this clonotype was seen many times. V usage is TRBV7-2 and J usage is TRBJ1-5, with 8 bases aligning to TRBD1. Germline lookup yields CDR1 SGHTA and CDR2 FQGNSA. With 1 base clipped from V and 3 bases from J, the junction kept 5 bases outside the gene matches. CDR3 length equals 16 residues. The CDR3 DNA reads TGTGCCAGCAGCTTAGACAGGGGGGCTAACAATCAGCCCCAGCATTTT. Encoded protein: CASSLDRGANNQPQHF.